This T cell receptor (beta chain) comes out of a study of blood T cell repertoires in COVID-19. Background on the study: Samples representing acute and convalescent COVID-19 were sourced from the United States, Italy and Spain. T cells, B-cell-depleted T cells, or PBMCs supplied cDNA or gDNA.

Enrollment of patients from Seattle took place during active infection, with longitudinal follow-up. Original data processing: Amplification of reference gene primers was used by the study to estimate nucleated cell counts. Assay: immunoSEQ multiplex PCR; the TCRdb copy retains only in-frame clones and omits some. The V and J calls and clone size are taken from that table; D and trimming were inferred from the DNA. The data contain approximately 110,000 clones, roughly 72% of them seen just once; the ten biggest clones take up 4.5% to 6%. In its sample, this clone was seen a few times. Sequenced input: peripheral blood. The TCR sequence derives from a man older than 75 with COVID-19, enrolled during active disease.

In DNA form, the CDR3 reads TGTGCCAGCACCTTAGGGGGGGGGATGAACACTGAAGCTTTCTTT. As protein: CASTLGGGMNTEAFF. The chain links TRBV28 to TRBJ1-1; D is perhaps TRBD1 (6 bases). CDR3 length equals 15 residues. V lost 7 bases to trimming and J lost 0 bases, with 15 bases between them. Germline CDR1 MDHEN, CDR2 SYDVKM.